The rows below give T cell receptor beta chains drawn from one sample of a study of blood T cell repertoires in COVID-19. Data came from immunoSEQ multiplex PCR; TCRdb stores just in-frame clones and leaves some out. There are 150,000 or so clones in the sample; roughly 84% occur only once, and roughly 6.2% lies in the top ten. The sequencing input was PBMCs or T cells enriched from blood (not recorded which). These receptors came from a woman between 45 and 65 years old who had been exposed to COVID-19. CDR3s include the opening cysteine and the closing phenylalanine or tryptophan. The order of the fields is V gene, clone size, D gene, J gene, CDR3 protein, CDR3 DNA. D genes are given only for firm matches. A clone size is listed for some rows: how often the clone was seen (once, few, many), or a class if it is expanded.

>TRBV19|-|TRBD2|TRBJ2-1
CASSIIGGLAIDEQFF
TGTGCCAGTAGTATAATTGGGGGACTAGCGATCGATGAGCAGTTCTTC
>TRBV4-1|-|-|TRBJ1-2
CASSQGVAHYGYTF
TGCGCCAGCAGCCAAGGGGTAGCGCACTATGGCTACACCTTC
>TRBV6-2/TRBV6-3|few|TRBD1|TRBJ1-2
CASSYARQGDGYTF
TGTGCCAGCAGTTACGCAAGACAGGGGGATGGCTACACCTTC
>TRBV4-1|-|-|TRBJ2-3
CASSQANRVQGDTQYF
TGCGCCAGCAGCCAAGCCAACAGGGTTCAGGGAGATACGCAGTATTTT
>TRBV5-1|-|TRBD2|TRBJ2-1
CASSAGTRGAYNEQFF
TGCGCCAGCAGCGCCGGGACTAGGGGCGCCTACAATGAGCAGTTCTTC
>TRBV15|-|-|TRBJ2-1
CATSRGGGRGNEQFF
TGTGCCACCAGCAGAGGGGGGGGCCGAGGGAATGAGCAGTTCTTC
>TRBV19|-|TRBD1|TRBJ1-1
CASSSHRGRGTEAFF
TGTGCCAGTAGTTCTCACAGGGGGCGGGGGACTGAAGCTTTCTTT
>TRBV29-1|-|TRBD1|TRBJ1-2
CSGTGGNGYTF
TGCAGCGGGACAGGGGGTAATGGCTACACCTTC
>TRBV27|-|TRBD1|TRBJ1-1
CASSFRGRNTEAFF
TGTGCCAGCAGTTTTAGGGGGCGGAACACTGAAGCTTTCTTT
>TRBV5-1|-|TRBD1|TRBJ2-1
CASSPGQGHNEQFF
TGCGCCAGCAGCCCTGGACAGGGCCACAATGAGCAGTTCTTC
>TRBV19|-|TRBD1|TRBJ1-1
CASSIWTGGSKSTEAFF
TGTGCCAGTAGTATTTGGACAGGGGGCAGCAAGAGCACTGAAGCTTTCTTT
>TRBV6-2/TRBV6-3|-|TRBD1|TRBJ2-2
CASSYSKRDRATGELFF
TGTGCCAGCAGTTACTCGAAAAGGGACAGGGCGACCGGGGAGCTGTTTTTT
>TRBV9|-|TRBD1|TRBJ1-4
CASSVGDRGEKLFF
TGTGCCAGCAGCGTAGGGGACAGGGGTGAAAAACTGTTTTTT
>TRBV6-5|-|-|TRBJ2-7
CASSYPLGEQYF
TGTGCCAGCAGTTACCCCCTAGGAGAGCAGTACTTC
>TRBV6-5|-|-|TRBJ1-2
CASSYYSNYGYTF
TGTGCCAGCAGTTACTACAGTAACTATGGCTACACCTTC
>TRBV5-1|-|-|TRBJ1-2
CASSLATGLNYGYTF
TGCGCCAGCAGCTTGGCCACAGGATTGAACTATGGCTACACCTTC
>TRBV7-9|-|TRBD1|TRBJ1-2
CASSSRTGLYGYTF
TGTGCCAGCAGCTCGCGGACAGGCCTCTATGGCTACACCTTC
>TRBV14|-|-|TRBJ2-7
CASSQQPVVGGNDEQYF
TGTGCCAGCAGCCAACAACCCGTCGTAGGCGGCAACGACGAGCAGTACTTC
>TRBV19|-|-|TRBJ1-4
CASSSGLATNEKLFF
TGTGCCAGTAGTTCCGGACTGGCTACTAATGAAAAACTGTTTTTT
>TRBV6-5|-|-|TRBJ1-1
CASSRRENTEAFF
TGTGCCAGCAGCCGCAGGGAGAACACTGAAGCTTTCTTT
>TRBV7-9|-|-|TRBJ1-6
CASSLFGGPLHF
TGTGCCAGCAGCTTATTCGGGGGGCCCCTCCACTTT
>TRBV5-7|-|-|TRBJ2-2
CASSPEGSTGELFF
TGTGCCAGCAGCCCGGAGGGTAGCACCGGGGAGCTGTTTTTT
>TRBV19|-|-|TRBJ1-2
CASSYLGADGYTF
TGTGCCAGTAGTTACCTGGGGGCTGATGGCTACACCTTC
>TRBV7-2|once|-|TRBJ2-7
CASSAQGPRDEQYF
TGTGCCAGCAGCGCACAGGGCCCGCGGGACGAGCAGTACTTC
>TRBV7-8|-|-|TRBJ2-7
CASSLGLEASYEQYF
TGTGCCAGCAGCTTAGGTCTGGAGGCTTCCTACGAGCAGTACTTC
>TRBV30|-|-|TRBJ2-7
CAWSELAYEQYF
TGTGCCTGGAGTGAACTAGCCTACGAGCAGTACTTC